The 5 T cell receptor beta chains below all came from one sample that was sequenced in a study of blood T cells in healthy people across ages. A J-beta primer mix and a sample-barcoded 5' primer were used in a second PCR of roughly 7 to 12 cycles. TCRdb redid the calling of the 5' RACE reads with MiXCR, one entry per CDR3 protein. This sample has hundreds of thousands of distinct CDR3 sequences, with around 50% found just once. Material for sequencing was blood. Receptor source: a man aged 40-49 years in good health.

Concerning this clonotype: A single base separates this from a much larger clone, so it may be a read error. The rearrangement links TRBV2 to TRBJ1-6; the match to TRBD1 covers 7 bases. Germline CDR1 reads SNHLY; CDR2 reads FYNNEI. The CDR3 spans 14 residues. V lost 10 bases, J lost 7 bases, and 10 bases stayed unmatched. This chain's CDR3 is CANLMGQPNSPLHF. Written as DNA, the CDR3 is TGTGCCAATTTAATGGGACAGCCAAATTCACCCCTCCACTTT.

Comments on this clonotype: At one boundary the junction diverges from the germline segment, which might be a read error. J is TRBJ1-2 and V is TRBV20-1; maybe TRBD1 (6 bases). CDR1 is DFQATT, CDR2 SNEGSKA, per germline (reference sequence). This CDR3 spans 13 amino acids. DNA of the CDR3: TGCAGTCCCCACGGGCAGGGGCAGTCGGGCTGCACCTTC. Its translation is CSPHGQGQSGCTF.

V usage is TRBV5-6 and J usage is TRBJ2-7; TRBD2 might be the D (7 bases). The CDR3 runs to 14 residues. V gave up 5 bases and J gave up 2 bases, with 14 bases separating them. From germline, CDR1 is SGHDT and CDR2 YYEEEE. The CDR3 sequence is CASSGGGSPYEQYF. CDR3 coding DNA: TGTGCCAGCAGTGGCGGGGGCAGTCCCTACGAGCAGTACTTC.

The rearrangement joins TRBV29-1 to TRBJ1-2; 9 bases are shared with TRBD1. V shed 0 bases, J shed 8 bases, and the junction held 7 bases outside the gene matches. The CDR3 totals 14 residues. Germline CDR1 is SQVTM and CDR2 is ANQGSEA. DNA of the CDR3: TGCAGCGTTGAAGAGGGACAGGGAATTTTCGGCTACACCTTC. Its translation is CSVEEGQGIFGYTF.

The J gene is TRBJ1-2, the V gene TRBV27; D is perhaps TRBD1 (6 bases). Germline V gene data show CDR1 as MNHEY and CDR2 as SMNVEV (reference sequence). V lost 3 bases, J lost 6 bases, and 20 bases lay in between. This CDR3 is built from 16 residues. Written as DNA, the CDR3 is TGTGCCAGCAGTTTCGGCCCCAGGGGAGAGGGGGATGGCTACACCTTC. It is translated as CASSFGPRGEGDGYTF.